There are a few counts of the clone carrying this T cell receptor (beta chain). V was clipped by 0 bases and J by 0 bases, with 16 bases between them. Germline CDR1 LGHNA, CDR2 YNFKEQ. The CDR3 covers 18 residues. These data originate in a study of beta chain features in type 1 diabetes. Study information: Regarding age, gender and cell yields, patients proved similar to healthy donors.

Cell sorting via CD45RO/CCR7/CD25/CD127/CD95/CD27 was performed to obtain CD4+ naive, central memory, regulatory and stem cell-like memory cells. Purity exceeded 95% in all sorted populations. The investigators reverse transcribed all of the isolated RNA, so they sequenced expressed TCRB transcripts. Assay used: immunoSEQ multiplex PCR; TCRdb lists only in-frame clones, some missing. The sample yields under 400,000 clones, around 13% seen once. Sequencing was performed on central memory CD4+ T cells from blood. The J gene is TRBJ2-3, the V gene TRBV4-2; D possibly corresponds to TRBD2 (5 bases). The sequence came from a man younger than 40 in good health. The CDR3 here is CASSQDISVGQSTDTQYF. CDR3 bases: TGTGCCAGCAGCCAAGATATTAGCGTCGGCCAAAGCACAGATACGCAGTATTTT.